A single sample gave rise to the 15 T cell receptor beta chains below, sequenced in a study of T-cell reconstitution after alpha-beta-depleted transplantation in children. The library targeted TCRbeta and was prepared with unique molecular identifiers. TCRdb reanalysed the PCR reads using MiXCR and keeps one entry per CDR3 protein. The sample comprises 150,000 to 200,000 distinct CDR3 sequences, approximately 12% of which are singletons, and under 15% rests with the top ten. Sample: PBMCs, taken before TCRalphabeta/CD19-depleted stem cell transplant. The source is a boy aged 2 to 10 with acute myeloid leukemia, due to receive a stem cell transplant.

This clonotype has ten or more counts. The chain couples TRBV5-1 to TRBJ2-1; unclear D gene. The germline V and J ends were trimmed by 4 bases and 4 bases, with 9 bases remaining between them. The CDR3 consists of 13 residues. Per germline, CDR1 SGHRS and CDR2 YFSETQ. The CDR3 protein is CASSRFPYNEQFF. DNA of the CDR3: TGCGCCAGCAGCCGGTTTCCGTACAATGAGCAGTTCTTC. The variable domain in full, with the rest retrieved from reference TRBV5-1 and TRBJ2-1, is KAGVTQTPRYLIKTRGQQVTLSCSPISGHRSVSWYQQTPGQGLQFLFEYFSETQRNKGNFPGRFSGRQFSNSRSEMNVSTLELGDSALYLCASSRFPYNEQFFGPGTRLTVL.

This clonotype was counted many times. V gene TRBV5-1 combines with J gene TRBJ2-7; D is uncertain. Per germline, CDR1 SGHRS and CDR2 YFSETQ. This CDR3 has 10 residues. Trimming cost V 1 base and J 7 bases, with 3 bases left between them. The CDR3 loop is CASSLCEQYF. The CDR3 DNA sequence: TGCGCCAGCAGCTTGTGTGAGCAGTACTTC.

This clonotype was seen repeatedly, ten times or more. The chain has TRBV18 and TRBJ2-3; 14 nucleotides agree with TRBD2. The junction had 0 bases not matched to a gene; V was cut back by 3 bases and J by 4 bases. The CDR3 consists of 15 residues. Germline values: CDR1 KGHSH, CDR2 LQKENI. CDR3 amino acids: CASSPTSGRADTQYF. The CDR3 DNA follows: TGTGCCAGCTCACCGACTAGCGGGAGGGCAGATACGCAGTATTTT. Variable domain in full (rest from reference TRBV18 and TRBJ2-3): NAGVMQNPRHLVRRRGQEARLRCSPMKGHSHVYWYRQLPEEGLKFMVYLQKENIIDESGMPKERFSAEFPKEGPSILRIQQVVRGDSAAYFCASSPTSGRADTQYFGPGTRLTVL.

This clonotype was detected ten times or more. The chain links TRBV7-9 to TRBJ1-2; D gene unclear. CDR1 and CDR2 (germline): SEHNR, FQNEAQ (reference sequence). Trimming removed 4 bases from V and 7 bases from J, with 10 bases in between. The CDR3 consists of 12 residues. CDR3 sequence reads: CASSSKAGGYTF. Written as DNA, the CDR3 is TGTGCCAGCAGCTCAAAGGCAGGTGGCTACACCTTC.

This sequence joins TRBV10-1 and TRBJ2-3; TRBD2 agrees at 10 bases. Germline trimming cut 5 bases from V and 6 bases from J; bases unmatched to any gene: 11. Germline V gene lookup returns CDR1 WNHNN and CDR2 SYGVQD (reference sequence). There are 16 residues in the CDR3. The CDR3 DNA is TGCGCCAGCAGTCTAGCGGGAGAATCACTCTCCGATACGCAGTATTTT. Amino acid sequence: CASSLAGESLSDTQYF.

The V and J genes are TRBV3-1 and TRBJ2-1; TRBD2 agrees at 14 bases. With 3 bases clipped from V and 15 bases from J, the junction kept 7 bases outside the gene matches. This CDR3 comprises 14 residues. CDR1 is LGHDT and CDR2 is YNNKEL in the germline V gene (reference sequence). The DNA of the CDR3 is TGTGCCAGCAGCCAGGAGACTAGCGGGGGGGTCGGGTTCTTC. Translated: CASSQETSGGVGFF.

This clonotype was seen ten or more times. This chain uses TRBV11-2 with TRBJ2-1; D gene uncertain. Trimming cost V 2 bases and J 5 bases, with 10 bases left between them. This CDR3 has 14 residues. The germline V gene encodes CDR1 SGHAT and CDR2 FQNNGV. CDR3: CASSLYGLNNEQFF. The DNA for the CDR3 is TGTGCCAGCAGCTTATACGGGCTGAACAATGAGCAGTTCTTC.

This clonotype has ten or more counts. The chain recombines TRBV28 with TRBJ1-4; a possible D gene is TRBD1 (5 bases). Trimming stripped 6 bases from V and 0 bases from J, with 8 bases between. Per germline, CDR1 MDHEN and CDR2 SYDVKM. The CDR3 is 14 residues long. The DNA for the CDR3 is TGTGCCAGCAGCGTACAGGCAACTAATGAAAAACTGTTTTTT. It is translated as CASSVQATNEKLFF.

This clonotype was recorded many times. The V call is TRBV29-1, the J call TRBJ2-6; D gene uncertain. The CDR3 runs 13 residues. Trimming pared 4 bases from V and 3 bases from J, leaving 7 bases between. In germline, CDR1 is SQVTM, CDR2 ANQGSEA. The CDR3, as DNA: TGCAGCGTTGGTTTGAGTGGGGCCAACGTCCTGACTTTC. It yields the protein CSVGLSGANVLTF.

Details on this clonotype: This may arise from a read error, as a much more abundant clone is one base away. This chain uses TRBV9 with TRBJ2-5; a possible D gene is TRBD2 (7 bases). CDR3 size: 15 residues. Germline-derived CDR1 and CDR2 are SGDLS and YYNGEE. The CDR3 is CASSLRGANQETQDF. For the CDR3, the DNA is TGTGCCAGCAGCCTACGGGGGGCGAACCAAGAGACCCAGGACTTC. The whole variable domain, filled in from reference TRBV9 and TRBJ2-5, reads DSGVTQTPKHLITATGQRVTLRCSPRSGDLSVYWYQQSLDQGLQFLIQYYNGEERAKGNILERFSAQQFPDLHSELNLSSLELGDSALYFCASSLRGANQETQDFGPGTRLLVL.

This clonotype was seen at least ten times. This sequence joins TRBV5-1 and TRBJ2-1, with D possibly TRBD2 on 6 matching bases. The germline CDR1 and CDR2 sequences are SGHRS and YFSETQ. V was cut by 3 bases and J by 3 bases, with 10 bases left in between. The CDR3 loop spans 14 amino acids. CDR3 sequence (DNA): TGCGCCAGCAGCTATAGCGGTAGCTACAATGAGCAGTTCTTC. Its protein product is CASSYSGSYNEQFF.

This clonotype appeared many times. CDR3 protein: CASNTGLGGTGELFF. CDR3 sequence (DNA): TGTGCCAGCAACACGGGACTAGGTGGTACCGGGGAGCTGTTTTTT. This chain links TRBV27 with TRBJ2-2, with 8 bases fitting TRBD2. The V gene end was trimmed by 7 bases and the J gene end by 5 bases; junction bases not matched to a gene: 9. The CDR3 has 15 residues. Germline V gene lookup returns CDR1 MNHEY and CDR2 SMNVEV (reference sequence).

This clonotype has ten or more counts. DNA for the CDR3: TGCGCCAGCAGCTTGGTGACGGGGGCGGACACAGATACGCAGTATTTT. Amino acids: CASSLVTGADTDTQYF. This chain links TRBV5-1 with TRBJ2-3; D is perhaps TRBD1 or TRBD2 (6 bases each). Trimming stripped 0 bases from V and 2 bases from J, with 13 bases between. The CDR3 is 16 residues long. Looked up from germline, CDR1 is SGHRS and CDR2 is YFSETQ.

This clonotype was counted many times. The J gene is TRBJ2-7, the V gene TRBV5-5; possible D gene TRBD2, 7 bases. Trimming pared 4 bases from V and 5 bases from J, leaving 25 bases between. The CDR3 sequence is 17 residues long. In germline, CDR1 is SGHKS, CDR2 YYEKEE (reference sequence). CDR3 region: CASSRGAVVARAHEQYV. The CDR3 nucleotides read TGTGCCAGCAGCCGGGGGGCCGTTGTTGCGAGGGCTCACGAGCAGTACGTC.

This clonotype appeared many times. The chain links TRBV10-3 to TRBJ2-7, with D possibly TRBD1 on 6 matching bases. V lost 10 bases and J lost 0, with 16 bases in between. Germline V gene data show CDR1 as ENHRY and CDR2 as SYGVKD. CDR3 length: 14 residues. CDR3 in amino acids: CATIGVGGSYEQYF. In nucleotides, the CDR3 is TGTGCCACCATAGGCGTAGGGGGCTCCTACGAGCAGTACTTC.